The 20 T cell receptor beta chains given below trace back to one sample, sequenced in a study of beta chain features in type 1 diabetes. Study results and limitations: All four CD4+ subsets of Type 1 diabetes patients contained TCRB CDR3s that were moderately but significantly shorter.

These receptors lack a known antigen. Expressed TCRB transcripts got sequenced, as all isolated RNA was reverse transcribed. The protocol was immunoSEQ multiplex PCR, while the TCRdb copy is restricted to in-frame clones and leaves out a portion. The sample contains over 600,000 clones, 9.5% to 15% of which appear only once. Material for sequencing was naive CD4+ T cells from blood. These receptors all stem from a man under 40 with type 1 diabetes.

The CDR3 DNA reads as TGTGCCAGCAGCTTAAATGGGGCCAGCAATGAGCAGTTCTTC. It is translated as CASSLNGASNEQFF. The rearrangement links TRBV7-2 to TRBJ2-1; tentatively, D is TRBD1 (5 bases). The CDR3 runs 14 residues. Germline V lookup: CDR1 SGHTA, CDR2 FQGNSA. The V end lost 2 bases, the J end lost 6 bases, and 11 bases lay between the germline ends.

The chain uses TRBV10-3 and TRBJ2-6; maybe TRBD1 (6 bases). Germline CDR1 reads ENHRY; CDR2 reads SYGVKD. CDR3 length: 14 amino acids. The V end lost 8 bases, the J end lost 2 bases, and 10 bases lay between the germline ends. The DNA of the CDR3 is TGTGCCATCCAACAGGGAGCTGGGGCCAACGTCCTGACTTTC. Translated: CAIQQGAGANVLTF.

This chain uses TRBV5-1 with TRBJ2-1, with 7 bases aligning to TRBD1. Germline CDR1 reads SGHRS; CDR2 reads YFSETQ. Trimming cost V 4 bases and J 5 bases; bases outside gene matches: 6. The CDR3 is made up of 14 amino acids. CDR3 DNA: TGCGCCAGCAGCCCACAGGGGATCCACAATGAGCAGTTCTTC. It yields the protein CASSPQGIHNEQFF.

This clone has a handful of counts. The V and J genes are TRBV14 and TRBJ2-1; TRBD2 is a possible D gene (6 bases). CDR1 is SGHDN and CDR2 is FVKESK in the germline V gene. The CDR3 is made up of 15 amino acids. The V end lost 4 bases, the J end lost 0 bases, and 10 bases lay between the germline ends. CDR3 amino acids: CASSRGGVSYNEQFF. CDR3 nucleotide sequence: TGTGCCAGCAGCCGGGGCGGGGTCTCCTACAATGAGCAGTTCTTC.

Of note for this clone: The identical CDR3 is also encoded by other nucleotide sequences in the sample. The rearrangement links TRBV5-1 to TRBJ1-6; 8 positions match TRBD1. CDR1 SGHRS and CDR2 YFSETQ come from the germline V gene. This CDR3 is built from 14 residues. After removal of 0 bases from V and 7 bases from J, the junction contained 0 bases not matched to a gene. CDR3 in DNA: TGCGCCAGCAGCTTGGGGACAGGGAATTCACCCCTCCACTTT. The encoded protein is CASSLGTGNSPLHF.

This rearrangement joins TRBV9 to TRBJ1-5; D unclear. V gave up 3 bases and J gave up 6 bases, with 16 bases separating them. The CDR3 length is 15 residues. Germline loops: CDR1 SGDLS, CDR2 YYNGEE. In nucleotides, the CDR3 is TGTGCCAGCAGCGCGGACCCATCGATTGTTCAGCCCCAGCATTTT. Translating it yields CASSADPSIVQPQHF.

This clone has a handful of counts. The chain recombines TRBV29-1 with TRBJ1-4; 7 bases map to TRBD1. Germline V lookup: CDR1 SQVTM, CDR2 ANQGSEA. V was clipped by 5 bases and J by 6 bases; unmatched bases: 9. The CDR3 contains 14 residues. In DNA, the CDR3 is TGCAGCGTTTTCAGGGGGGAAGGATATGAAAAACTGTTTTTT. This sequence encodes CSVFRGEGYEKLFF.

This clone was seen more than once but under ten times. The CDR3 DNA follows: TGTGCCAGCAGCCTAAAACAGAATTCACCCCTCCACTTT. It encodes CASSLKQNSPLHF. J is TRBJ1-6 and V is TRBV13; D is uncertain. Germline CDR1 PRHDT, CDR2 FYEKMQ (reference sequence). The length of the CDR3 is 13 residues. The V end was cut by 5 bases, the J end by 7 bases, with 9 bases between.

In its sample, this clone was seen a few times. Other nucleotide sequences in the sample specify the same CDR3. The genes are TRBV2 and TRBJ1-5; tentative D call: TRBD1 (5 bases). CDR1 is SNHLY and CDR2 is FYNNEI in the germline V gene. This CDR3 contains 15 residues. Trimming removed 2 bases from V and 0 bases from J, with 8 bases in between. The CDR3 loop reads CASSEQGSSNQPQHF. The CDR3 DNA sequence: TGTGCCAGCAGTGAACAGGGTAGTAGCAATCAGCCCCAGCATTTT.

This clone has a handful of counts. The rearrangement uses TRBV2 and TRBJ2-7; weak D call: TRBD1 (5 bases). Per the germline V gene, CDR1 is SNHLY and CDR2 is FYNNEI. The germline V and J ends were trimmed by 4 bases and 1 base, with 11 bases remaining between them. The length of the CDR3 is 14 residues. The CDR3: CASSGFRESYEQYF. The CDR3 DNA reads as TGTGCCAGCAGTGGGTTCAGGGAATCCTACGAGCAGTACTTC.

This clone was counted a few times. The chain carries TRBV6-5 and TRBJ2-5, with D perhaps assigned TRBD1 or TRBD2 (5 bases each). Germline CDR1 reads MNHEY; CDR2 reads SVGAGI. With 0 bases removed from V and 7 bases from J, the gap between germline ends came to 9 bases. The CDR3 spans 13 residues. CDR3 sequence reads: CASSYSQRGTQYF. In nucleotides, the CDR3 is TGTGCCAGCAGTTACTCACAGAGGGGGACCCAGTACTTC.

In its sample, this clone was seen a few times. The V gene is TRBV5-1, the J gene TRBJ2-1, with D perhaps matching TRBD1 (6 bases). V lost 0 bases and J lost 9, with 19 bases in between. This CDR3 contains 16 residues. CDR1 SGHRS and CDR2 YFSETQ come from the germline V gene. CDR3 loop: CASSLGFTGKLGEQFF. CDR3 nucleotides: TGCGCCAGCAGCTTGGGATTTACAGGGAAATTGGGTGAGCAGTTCTTC.

The rearrangement links TRBV10-1 to TRBJ1-5; D is unclear. CDR3 length: 12 residues. Trimming took off 2 bases at V and 6 bases at J, with 5 bases between the two ends. The germline CDR1 and CDR2 sequences are WNHNN and SYGVQD (reference sequence). The chain's CDR3 is CASSENSQPQHF. The CDR3 DNA reads TGCGCCAGCAGTGAGAACTCTCAGCCCCAGCATTTT.

The chain carries TRBV5-6 and TRBJ1-1; D uncertain. V shed 4 bases and J shed 5 bases, with 15 bases lying between them. Germline values: CDR1 SGHDT, CDR2 YYEEEE. The CDR3 consists of 14 residues. The CDR3 DNA reads TGTGCCAGCAGCCCTCGGAGGGAACGGACTGAAGCTTTCTTT. It specifies CASSPRRERTEAFF.

The table lists this clone with a few counts. The chain employs TRBV7-9 and TRBJ1-6, with 9 bases identical to TRBD1. CDR1 SEHNR and CDR2 FQNEAQ come from the germline V gene (reference sequence). V lost 0 bases to trimming and J lost 11 bases; unmatched junction nucleotides: 8. The CDR3 has 16 amino acids. The CDR3 nucleotides are TGTGCCAGCAGCTTAGCTCCGGGACAGGGCGTTACACCCCTCCACTTT. This encodes CASSLAPGQGVTPLHF.

CDR3 nucleotides: TGTGCCAGCAGTCACCGACCGGGACGTGAGCAGTTCTTC. Amino acid sequence: CASSHRPGREQFF. This sequence joins TRBV6-1 and TRBJ2-1; D may match TRBD1 or TRBD2 (5 bases each). The CDR3 sequence is 13 residues long. V lost 5 bases and J lost 9, with 14 bases in between. Germline CDR1 reads MNHNS; CDR2 reads SASEGT.

This clone has only a few counts. This is likely a read error, given that the CDR3 carries no conserved phenylalanine or tryptophan at its end. The DNA is left out, because the CDR3 cannot be placed on it with certainty; the CDR3 is given as TCRdb lists it. This chain joins TRBV2 and TRBJ2-7; the table's D gene call, TRBD1, was not cross checked with the DNA. Inclusive of both ends, the CDR3 amounts to 11 amino acids. CDR1 and CDR2 (germline): SNHLY, FYNNEI. The CDR3 spells CASRLRPGQGL.

This clone has a handful of counts. V is TRBV5-1 and J is TRBJ1-1; D gene unclear. The V gene lost 1 base and the J gene lost 3 bases, with 10 bases spanning the gap. The CDR3 runs 14 residues. Looked up from germline, CDR1 is SGHRS and CDR2 is YFSETQ. The CDR3 DNA reads as TGCGCCAGCAGCTTGTCCAGGCGAGACACTGAAGCTTTCTTT. The encoded protein is CASSLSRRDTEAFF.

This chain links TRBV2 with TRBJ2-2; tentative D call: TRBD1 (7 bases). Trimming took 3 bases from V and 3 from J, leaving 8 bases between them. The CDR3 length is 14 residues. CDR1 SNHLY and CDR2 FYNNEI come from the germline V gene. The CDR3 sequence is CASSDRGDTGELFF. The CDR3 DNA is TGTGCCAGCAGTGACAGGGGGGACACCGGGGAGCTGTTTTTT.

This chain uses TRBV7-9 with TRBJ2-7; TRBD1 matches 7 bases. The germline gives CDR1 SEHNR, CDR2 FQNEAQ (reference sequence). The CDR3 is 15 amino acids. Losses at the gene ends were 5 bases for V and 2 bases for J; bases not matched to a gene: 9. The CDR3 sequence: CASSPTGDRAYEQYF. The CDR3 DNA sequence: TGTGCCAGCAGCCCCACCGGGGACAGAGCCTACGAGCAGTACTTC.